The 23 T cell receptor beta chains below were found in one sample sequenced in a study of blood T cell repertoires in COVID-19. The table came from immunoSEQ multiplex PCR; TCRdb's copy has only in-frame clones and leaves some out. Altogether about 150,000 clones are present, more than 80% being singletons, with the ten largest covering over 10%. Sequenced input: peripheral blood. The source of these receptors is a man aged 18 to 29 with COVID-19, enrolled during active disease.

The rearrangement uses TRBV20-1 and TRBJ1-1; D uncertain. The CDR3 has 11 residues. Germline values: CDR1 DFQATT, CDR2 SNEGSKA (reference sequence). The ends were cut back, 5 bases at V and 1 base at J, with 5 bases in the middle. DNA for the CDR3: TGCAGTGCTCCAGGGAACACTGAAGCTTTCTTT. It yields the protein CSAPGNTEAFF.

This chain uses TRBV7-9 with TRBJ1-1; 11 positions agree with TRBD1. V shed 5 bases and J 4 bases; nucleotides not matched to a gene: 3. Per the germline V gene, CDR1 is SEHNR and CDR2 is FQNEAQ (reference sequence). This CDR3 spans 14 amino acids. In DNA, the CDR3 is TGTGCCAGCAGCGGACAGGGGGCGAGCACTGAAGCTTTCTTT. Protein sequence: CASSGQGASTEAFF. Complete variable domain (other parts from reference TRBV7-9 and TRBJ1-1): DTGVSQNPRHKITKRGQNVTFRCDPISEHNRLYWYRQTLGQGPEFLTYFQNEAQLEKSRLLSDRFSAERPKGSFSTLEIQRTEQGDSAMYLCASSGQGASTEAFFGQGTRLTVV.

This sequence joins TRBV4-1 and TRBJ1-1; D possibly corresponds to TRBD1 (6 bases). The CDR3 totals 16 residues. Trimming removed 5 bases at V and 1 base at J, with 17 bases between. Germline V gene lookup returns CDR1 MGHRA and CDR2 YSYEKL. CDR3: CASSAVLLQGNTEAFF. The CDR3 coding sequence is TGCGCCAGCAGCGCAGTCCTCCTACAGGGGAACACTGAAGCTTTCTTT.

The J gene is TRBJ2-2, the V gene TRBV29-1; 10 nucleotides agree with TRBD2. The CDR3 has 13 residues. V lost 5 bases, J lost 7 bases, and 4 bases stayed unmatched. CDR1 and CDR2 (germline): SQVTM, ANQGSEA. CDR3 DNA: TGCAGCGTTAGGCTAGCGGGGGACGGGGAGCTGTTTTTT. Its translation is CSVRLAGDGELFF.

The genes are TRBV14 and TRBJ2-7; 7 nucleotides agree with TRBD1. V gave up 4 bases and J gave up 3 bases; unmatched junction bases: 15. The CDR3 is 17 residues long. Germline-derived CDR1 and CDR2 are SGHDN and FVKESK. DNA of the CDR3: TGTGCCAGCAGCCTACCACCCCGGACAGGCTGGGTCTACGAGCAGTACTTC. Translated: CASSLPPRTGWVYEQYF.

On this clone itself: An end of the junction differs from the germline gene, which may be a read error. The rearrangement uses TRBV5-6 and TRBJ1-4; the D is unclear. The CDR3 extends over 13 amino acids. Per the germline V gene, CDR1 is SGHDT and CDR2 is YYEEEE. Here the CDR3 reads CASSLAPNEKLLF. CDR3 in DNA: TGTGCCAGCAGCTTGGCCCCTAATGAAAAACTGCTTTTT.

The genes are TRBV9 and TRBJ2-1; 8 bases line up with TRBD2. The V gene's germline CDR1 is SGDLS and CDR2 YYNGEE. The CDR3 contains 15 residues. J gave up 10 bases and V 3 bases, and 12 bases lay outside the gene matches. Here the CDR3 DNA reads TGTGCCAGCAGCGGAGGGGACTACCCGGGGGGGGAGCAGTTCTTC. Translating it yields CASSGGDYPGGEQFF.

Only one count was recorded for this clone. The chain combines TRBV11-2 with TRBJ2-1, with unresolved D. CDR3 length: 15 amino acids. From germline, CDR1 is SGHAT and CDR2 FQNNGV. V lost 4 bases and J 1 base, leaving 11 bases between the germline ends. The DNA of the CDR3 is TGTGCCAGCAGCTCAGGCACAAATTCCTACAATGAGCAGTTCTTC. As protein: CASSSGTNSYNEQFF.

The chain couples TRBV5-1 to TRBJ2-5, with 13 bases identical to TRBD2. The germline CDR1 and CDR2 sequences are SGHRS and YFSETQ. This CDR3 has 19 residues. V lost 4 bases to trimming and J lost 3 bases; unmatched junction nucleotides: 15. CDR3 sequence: CASSQPTSGRALDKETQYF. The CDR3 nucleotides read TGCGCCAGCAGCCAACCTACTAGCGGGAGGGCCTTAGATAAAGAGACCCAGTACTTC. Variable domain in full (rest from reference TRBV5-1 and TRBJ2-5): KAGVTQTPRYLIKTRGQQVTLSCSPISGHRSVSWYQQTPGQGLQFLFEYFSETQRNKGNFPGRFSGRQFSNSRSEMNVSTLELGDSALYLCASSQPTSGRALDKETQYFGPGTRLLVL.

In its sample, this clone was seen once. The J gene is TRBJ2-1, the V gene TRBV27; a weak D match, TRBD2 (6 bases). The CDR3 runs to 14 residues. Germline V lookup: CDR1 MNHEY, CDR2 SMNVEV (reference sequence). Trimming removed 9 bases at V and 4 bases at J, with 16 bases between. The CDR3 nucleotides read TGTGCCAGTTCCATTCAGGGACTTTACAATGAGCAGTTCTTC. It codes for CASSIQGLYNEQFF.

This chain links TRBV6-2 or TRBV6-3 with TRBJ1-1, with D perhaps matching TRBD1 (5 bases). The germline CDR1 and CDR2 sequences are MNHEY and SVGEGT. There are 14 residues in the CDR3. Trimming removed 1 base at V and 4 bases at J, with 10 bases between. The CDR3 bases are TGTGCCAGCAGTTACTATCCGGGGGGCACTGAAGCTTTCTTT. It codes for CASSYYPGGTEAFF.

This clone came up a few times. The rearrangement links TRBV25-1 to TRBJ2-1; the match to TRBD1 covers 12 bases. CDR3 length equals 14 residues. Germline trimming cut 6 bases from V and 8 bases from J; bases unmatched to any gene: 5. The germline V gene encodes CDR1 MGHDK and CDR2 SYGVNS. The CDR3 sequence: CASRRDRGRDEQFF. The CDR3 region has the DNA TGTGCCAGCAGGAGGGACAGGGGGCGGGATGAGCAGTTCTTC.

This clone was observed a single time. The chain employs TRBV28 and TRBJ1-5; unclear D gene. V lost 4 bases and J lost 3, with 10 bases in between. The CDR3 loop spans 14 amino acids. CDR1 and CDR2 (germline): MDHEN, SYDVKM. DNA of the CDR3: TGTGCCAGCAGTTCGACACCTCTCAATCAGCCCCAGCATTTT. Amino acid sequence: CASSSTPLNQPQHF. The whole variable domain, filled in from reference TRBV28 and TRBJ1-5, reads DVKVTQSSRYLVKRTGEKVFLECVQDMDHENMFWYRQDPGLGLRLIYFSYDVKMKEKGDIPEGYSVSREKKERFSLILESASTNQTSMYLCASSSTPLNQPQHFGDGTRLSIL.

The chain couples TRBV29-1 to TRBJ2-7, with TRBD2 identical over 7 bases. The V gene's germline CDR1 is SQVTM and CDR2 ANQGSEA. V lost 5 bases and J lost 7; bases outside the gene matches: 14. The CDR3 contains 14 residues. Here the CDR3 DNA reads TGCAGCGTTAGCGGCGGCGCGGGAGTTCGAGAGCAGTACTTC. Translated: CSVSGGAGVREQYF.

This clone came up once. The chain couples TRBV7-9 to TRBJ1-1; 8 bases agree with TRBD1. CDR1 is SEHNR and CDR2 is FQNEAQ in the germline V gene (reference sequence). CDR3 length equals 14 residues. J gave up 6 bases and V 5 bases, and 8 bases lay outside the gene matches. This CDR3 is CASSPSGGPSEAFF. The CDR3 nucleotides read TGTGCCAGCAGCCCCTCAGGGGGCCCCTCTGAAGCTTTCTTT.

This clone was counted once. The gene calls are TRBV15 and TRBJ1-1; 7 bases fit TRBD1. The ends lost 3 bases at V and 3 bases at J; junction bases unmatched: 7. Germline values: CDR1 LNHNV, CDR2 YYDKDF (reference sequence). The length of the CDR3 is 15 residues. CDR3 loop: CATSSLDRADTEAFF. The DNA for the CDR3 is TGTGCCACCAGCAGCCTCGACAGGGCGGACACTGAAGCTTTCTTT.

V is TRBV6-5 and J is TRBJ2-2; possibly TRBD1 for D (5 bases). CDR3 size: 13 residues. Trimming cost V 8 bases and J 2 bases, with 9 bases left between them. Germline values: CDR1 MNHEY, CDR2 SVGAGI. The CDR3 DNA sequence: TGTGCCAGCTGTCAGGGAAACACCGGGGAGCTGTTTTTT. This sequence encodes CASCQGNTGELFF.

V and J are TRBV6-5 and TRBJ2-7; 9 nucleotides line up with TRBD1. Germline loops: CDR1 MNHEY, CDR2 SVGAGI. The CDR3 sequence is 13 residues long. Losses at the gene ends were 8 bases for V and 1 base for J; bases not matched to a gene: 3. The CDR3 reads CASPGTGSYEQYF. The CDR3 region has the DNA TGTGCCAGCCCCGGGACAGGGTCCTACGAGCAGTACTTC.

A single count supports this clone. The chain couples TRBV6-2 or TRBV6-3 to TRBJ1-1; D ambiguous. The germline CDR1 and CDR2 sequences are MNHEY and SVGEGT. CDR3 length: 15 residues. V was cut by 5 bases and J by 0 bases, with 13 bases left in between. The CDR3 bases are TGTGCCAGCAGTCCCCTCGACACCTTGAACACTGAAGCTTTCTTT. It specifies CASSPLDTLNTEAFF.

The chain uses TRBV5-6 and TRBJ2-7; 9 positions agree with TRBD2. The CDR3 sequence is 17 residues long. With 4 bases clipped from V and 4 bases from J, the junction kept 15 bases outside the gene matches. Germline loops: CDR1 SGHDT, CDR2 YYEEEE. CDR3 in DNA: TGTGCCAGCAGCCCACTCCCCGGGACCAGCGGGAGGTACGAGCAGTACTTC. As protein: CASSPLPGTSGRYEQYF.

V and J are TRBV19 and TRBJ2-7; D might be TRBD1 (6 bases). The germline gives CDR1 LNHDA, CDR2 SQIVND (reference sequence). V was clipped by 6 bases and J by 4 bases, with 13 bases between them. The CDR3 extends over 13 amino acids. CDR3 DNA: TGTGCCAGTAGCGTACAGGGCGGATACGAGCAGTACTTC. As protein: CASSVQGGYEQYF.

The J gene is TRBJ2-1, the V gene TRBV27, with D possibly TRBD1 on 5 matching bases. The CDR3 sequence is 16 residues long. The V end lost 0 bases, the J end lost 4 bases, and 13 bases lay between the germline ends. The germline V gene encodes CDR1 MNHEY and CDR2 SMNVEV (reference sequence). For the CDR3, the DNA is TGTGCCAGCAGTTTATCGGGCAGGGTGAGTTACAATGAGCAGTTCTTC. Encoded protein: CASSLSGRVSYNEQFF.

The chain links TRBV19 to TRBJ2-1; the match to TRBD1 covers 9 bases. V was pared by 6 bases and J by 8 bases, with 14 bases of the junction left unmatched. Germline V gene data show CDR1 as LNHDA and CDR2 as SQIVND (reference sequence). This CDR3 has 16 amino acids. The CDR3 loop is CASSDPGQGFFHEQFF. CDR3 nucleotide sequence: TGTGCCAGTAGCGACCCGGGACAGGGCTTTTTCCATGAGCAGTTCTTC.